These 22 T cell receptor beta chains were all obtained from the same sample, sequenced in a study of radiation and T cells in renal cell carcinoma. Time point specified: blood 4 weeks post-SBRT, at nephrectomy. As to treatment: 15 Gy SBRT to primary tumor, nephrectomy 4 weeks later. Profiling relied on immunoSEQ multiplex PCR, and the TCRdb table lists in-frame clones only, not all of them. This sample has about 170,000 clones, with 88% found just once. Sequenced here: blood, sampled from a patient whose treatment included radiotherapy and nephrectomy. The receptors were sampled from a woman aged 50 to 65 with renal cell carcinoma.

The gene calls are TRBV11-2 and TRBJ2-5, with 9 bases identical to TRBD2. The V segment lost 5 bases and the J segment 8 bases; nucleotides outside the gene matches: 9. Germline CDR1 and CDR2: SGHAT and FQNNGV. This CDR3 is 14 amino acids long. The CDR3 DNA sequence: TGTGCCAGCAGCCAGATAGCGGGGGTTGGTACCCAGTACTTC. The encoded protein is CASSQIAGVGTQYF.

The chain links TRBV18 to TRBJ2-7, with 14 positions matching TRBD2. The CDR3 runs to 16 residues. Germline loops: CDR1 KGHSH, CDR2 LQKENI. Unmatched junction bases numbered 3, after V lost 4 bases and J lost 1 base. This CDR3 reads CASSRTSGGFSYEQYF. CDR3 nucleotides: TGTGCCAGCTCACGGACTAGCGGGGGGTTTTCCTACGAGCAGTACTTC.

This chain links TRBV5-6 with TRBJ2-1; 7 bases map to TRBD1. The CDR3 consists of 16 residues. J lost 7 bases, V lost 4 bases, and 14 bases had no gene match. The V gene's germline CDR1 is SGHDT and CDR2 YYEEEE. The CDR3 nucleotides read TGTGCCAGCAGCCCCCCTCTTAGACAGGGTAGGAATGAGCAGTTCTTC. It yields the protein CASSPPLRQGRNEQFF.

This chain joins TRBV10-3 and TRBJ2-4; 7 positions match TRBD1. CDR1 and CDR2 from the germline V gene are ENHRY and SYGVKD. This CDR3 contains 14 residues. Trimming removed 10 bases from V and 0 bases from J; junction bases left unmatched: 6. The CDR3 bases are TGTGCCACACAGGGGCCTGTAGCCAAAAACATTCAGTACTTC. It translates to CATQGPVAKNIQYF.

The CDR3 DNA follows: TGCGCCAGCAGTGAGTCCCTGGGGGCAGGCCGGACTGAAGCTTTCTTT. Its translation: CASSESLGAGRTEAFF. The chain combines TRBV10-1 with TRBJ1-1; D is perhaps TRBD1 (6 bases). The germline V and J ends were trimmed by 0 bases and 5 bases, with 16 bases remaining between them. This CDR3 has 16 amino acids. Germline V gene sequence: CDR1 WNHNN, CDR2 SYGVQD (reference sequence).

Concerning this clone itself: Other DNA sequences in the same sample also yield this CDR3. CDR3 nucleotides: TGTGCCAGCAGTTTCGGGACAGTGAACACCGGGGAGCTGTTTTTT. Protein: CASSFGTVNTGELFF. This rearrangement joins TRBV27 to TRBJ2-2, with 7 bases fitting TRBD1. Germline CDR1 reads MNHEY; CDR2 reads SMNVEV (reference sequence). This CDR3 spans 15 amino acids. Unmatched junction bases numbered 2, after V lost 3 bases and J lost 1 base.

The chain has TRBV5-1 and TRBJ1-1; D perhaps matches TRBD1 (5 bases). The CDR3 has 15 residues. The ends were cut back, 0 bases at V and 5 bases at J, with 14 bases in the middle. Germline V gene lookup returns CDR1 SGHRS and CDR2 YFSETQ. CDR3: CASSLAGGARTEAFF. CDR3 DNA: TGCGCCAGCAGCTTGGCCGGTGGGGCGCGGACTGAAGCTTTCTTT.

The rearrangement joins TRBV6-5 to TRBJ1-1; no reliable D call. Looked up from germline, CDR1 is MNHEY and CDR2 is SVGAGI. Trimming left V 5 bases short and J 0 bases short, with 7 bases between. The CDR3 loop spans 13 amino acids. The CDR3 loop reads CASSPEMNTEAFF. The DNA of the CDR3 is TGTGCCAGCAGTCCTGAGATGAACACTGAAGCTTTCTTT.

The rearrangement links TRBV12-2 to TRBJ2-7; TRBD1 is the table's D call, not checked against the DNA. TRBV12-2 has pseudogene status. The CDR3 runs 20 residues. Here the CDR3 reads CASRFVCPGTGTSMHHEQYF. The CDR3 DNA sequence: TGTGCAAGTCGCTTCGTTTGTCCCGGGACAGGGACCAGTATGCACCACGAGCAGTACTTC.

The V call is TRBV10-3, the J call TRBJ1-2; D is perhaps TRBD1 (6 bases). Looked up from germline, CDR1 is ENHRY and CDR2 is SYGVKD. The CDR3 contains 13 residues. The V gene lost 0 bases and the J gene lost 8 bases, with 10 bases spanning the gap. CDR3 region: CAISESGGGGYTF. CDR3 nucleotide sequence: TGTGCCATCAGTGAGTCCGGGGGCGGAGGCTACACCTTC.

This chain links TRBV4-3 with TRBJ1-3; D gene uncertain. The germline V gene has CDR1 LGHNA and CDR2 YSLEER. The V and J ends lost 0 bases and 10 bases respectively, with 13 bases between them. The CDR3 is 14 residues long. The DNA of the CDR3 is TGCGCCAGCAGCCAAGATAAAGAGGCCCAGACCATATATTTT. Encoded protein: CASSQDKEAQTIYF.

V and J are TRBV5-4 and TRBJ1-2, with no clear D. From germline, CDR1 is SGHNT and CDR2 YYREEE (reference sequence). The CDR3 covers 16 residues. The ends were cut back, 0 bases at V and 7 bases at J, with 19 bases in the middle. This CDR3 reads CASSLGGFGEGGGYTF. The CDR3 DNA sequence: TGTGCCAGCAGCTTGGGGGGTTTCGGCGAGGGTGGTGGCTACACCTTC.

The chain employs TRBV5-1 and TRBJ2-5, with 9 bases aligning to TRBD1. CDR1 SGHRS and CDR2 YFSETQ come from the germline V gene. With V trimmed by 5 bases and J by 4 bases, 9 bases remained unmatched. The CDR3 is made up of 15 amino acids. CDR3 protein: CASRQHGTGRETQYF. Written as DNA, the CDR3 is TGCGCCAGCAGGCAACACGGGACAGGGAGAGAGACCCAGTACTTC.

The V call is TRBV6-4, the J call TRBJ2-2; TRBD2 might be the D (7 bases). The length of the CDR3 is 17 residues. The V and J ends lost 0 bases and 4 bases respectively, with 15 bases between them. In germline, CDR1 is MRHNA, CDR2 SNTAGT. CDR3 nucleotide sequence: TGTGCCAGCAGTGACTCCCTCGGGGGGCCATTCACCGGGGAGCTGTTTTTT. Its protein product is CASSDSLGGPFTGELFF.

This clone occurred a few times. This chain links TRBV19 with TRBJ1-1; 7 bases match TRBD1. The ends lost 6 bases at V and 0 bases at J; junction bases unmatched: 10. This CDR3 spans 16 amino acids. Germline values: CDR1 LNHDA, CDR2 SQIVND (reference sequence). The CDR3 here is CASRPWDRTLNTEAFF. In DNA, the CDR3 is TGTGCCAGTAGACCCTGGGACAGAACTTTGAACACTGAAGCTTTCTTT.

This sequence joins TRBV7-2 and TRBJ1-4; no clear D gene. Germline CDR1 and CDR2: SGHTA and FQGNSA. This CDR3 contains 15 residues. V was pared by 5 bases and J by 3 bases, with 13 bases between. The CDR3 spells CASSPGPGSNEKLFF. CDR3 nucleotides: TGTGCCAGCAGCCCCGGACCCGGATCTAATGAAAAACTGTTTTTT.

This clone was found a few times. The chain employs TRBV6-6 and TRBJ1-1, with TRBD1 matching 10 bases. This CDR3 is 13 amino acids long. V shed 7 bases, J shed 4 bases, and the junction held 3 bases outside the gene matches. CDR1 and CDR2 (germline): MNHNY, SVGAGI (reference sequence). The CDR3 DNA sequence: TGTGCCAGCATTAGGACAGGGGGCACTGAAGCTTTCTTT. Its translation is CASIRTGGTEAFF.

The V gene is TRBV11-3, the J gene TRBJ2-5; possible D gene TRBD1, 6 bases. CDR1 is SGHNT and CDR2 is YENEEA in the germline V gene. This CDR3 spans 16 amino acids. The V end was cut by 1 base, the J end by 5 bases, with 17 bases between. CDR3: CASSLVGAGGFETQYF. In nucleotides, the CDR3 is TGTGCCAGCAGCTTAGTGGGGGCTGGGGGCTTCGAGACCCAGTACTTC.

This chain uses TRBV5-1 with TRBJ2-2; the match to TRBD2 covers 8 bases. V was clipped by 9 bases and J by 3 bases; unmatched bases: 7. The CDR3 runs 14 residues. Germline CDR1 reads SGHRS; CDR2 reads YFSETQ. For the CDR3, the DNA is TGCGCCACCTCTCCGGGACTAGACACCGGGGAGCTGTTTTTT. Its translation is CATSPGLDTGELFF.

V gene TRBV6-1 combines with J gene TRBJ2-2; 7 bases are a match to TRBD2. Looked up from germline, CDR1 is MNHNS and CDR2 is SASEGT. The CDR3 has 15 residues. Losses at the gene ends were 1 base for V and 5 bases for J; bases not matched to a gene: 4. This CDR3 reads CASSEGTRTTGELFF. The CDR3, as DNA: TGTGCCAGCAGTGAAGGGACTAGGACGACCGGGGAGCTGTTTTTT.

This chain joins TRBV2 and TRBJ2-5; TRBD2 agrees at 11 bases. The CDR3 is 18 residues long. The junction had 12 bases not matched to a gene; V was cut back by 6 bases and J by 0 bases. CDR1 is SNHLY and CDR2 is FYNNEI in the germline V gene. CDR3 residues: CASSPRVLAGANQETQYF. The CDR3 DNA is TGTGCCAGCAGCCCCCGGGTACTAGCGGGGGCGAACCAAGAGACCCAGTACTTC.

The CDR3 nucleotides are TGTGCCAGCAGTACGGAGGCCGGGGGGGAGCTGTTTTTT. Translating gives CASSTEAGGELFF. This sequence joins TRBV2 and TRBJ2-2; possible D gene TRBD2, 5 bases. Between the trimmed V and J ends, which lost 5 bases and 8 bases, there was a span of 12 bases. The CDR3 runs 13 residues. The V gene's germline CDR1 is SNHLY and CDR2 FYNNEI.